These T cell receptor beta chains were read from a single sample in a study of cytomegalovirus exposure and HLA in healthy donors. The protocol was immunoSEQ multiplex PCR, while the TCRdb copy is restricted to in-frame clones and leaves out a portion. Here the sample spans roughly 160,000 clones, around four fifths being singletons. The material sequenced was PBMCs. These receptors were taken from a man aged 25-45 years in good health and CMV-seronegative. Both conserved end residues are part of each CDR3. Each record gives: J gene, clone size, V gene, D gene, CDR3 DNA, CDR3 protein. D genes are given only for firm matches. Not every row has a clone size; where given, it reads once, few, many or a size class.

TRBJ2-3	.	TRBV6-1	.	TGTGCCAGCAGTGGGGACTTTTTACCGCTCACAGATACGCAGTATTTT	CASSGDFLPLTDTQYF
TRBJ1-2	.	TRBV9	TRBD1	TGTGCCAGCAGCGCTTCACGGACAGGCCGCTATGGCTACACCTTC	CASSASRTGRYGYTF
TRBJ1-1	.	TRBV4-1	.	TGCGCCAGCAGCCAACTAAACACTGAAGCTTTCTTT	CASSQLNTEAFF
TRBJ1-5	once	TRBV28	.	TGTGCCAGCAGTTCCGAACCGGGACTCTCTGGGCCCCAGCATTTT	CASSSEPGLSGPQHF
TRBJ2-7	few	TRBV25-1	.	TGTGCCAGCAGTGTTTCTGGACAGTTGCTCGAGCAGTACTTC	CASSVSGQLLEQYF
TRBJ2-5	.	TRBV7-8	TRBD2	TGTGCCAGCAGCTTACTCCGTAGACTAGCGGGAGCCCTGTACCAAGAGACCCAGTACTTC	CASSLLRRLAGALYQETQYF
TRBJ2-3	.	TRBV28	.	TGTGCCAGCAGTTCGGCCAGGAGCACAGATACGCAGTATTTT	CASSSARSTDTQYF
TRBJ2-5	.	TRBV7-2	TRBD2	TGTGCCAGCAGCCCTCTGCGACTAGCGGGAGAGACCCAGTACTTC	CASSPLRLAGETQYF
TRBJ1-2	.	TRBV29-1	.	TGCAGCGTTGAAGAGGGGGGGGGCTTTGGCTACACCTTC	CSVEEGGGFGYTF
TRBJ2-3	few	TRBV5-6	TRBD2	TGTGCCAGCAGCTTGGCCCTAGCGGGGAGCACAGATACGCAGTATTTT	CASSLALAGSTDTQYF
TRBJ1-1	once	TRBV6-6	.	TGTGCCAGCAGTCGCTTACAGTTAGGCACTGAAGCTTTCTTT	CASSRLQLGTEAFF
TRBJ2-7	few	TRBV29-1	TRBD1	TGCAGCGTAGCCGACAGGGGGCGGGAGCAGTACTTC	CSVADRGREQYF
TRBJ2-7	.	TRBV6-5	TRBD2	TGTGCCAGCGGATACTCCAGCGGGAGCCCCTCCTACGAGCAGTACTTC	CASGYSSGSPSYEQYF
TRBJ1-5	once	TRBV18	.	TGTGCCAGCTCACCATGGTCGGATCAGCCCCAGCATTTT	CASSPWSDQPQHF